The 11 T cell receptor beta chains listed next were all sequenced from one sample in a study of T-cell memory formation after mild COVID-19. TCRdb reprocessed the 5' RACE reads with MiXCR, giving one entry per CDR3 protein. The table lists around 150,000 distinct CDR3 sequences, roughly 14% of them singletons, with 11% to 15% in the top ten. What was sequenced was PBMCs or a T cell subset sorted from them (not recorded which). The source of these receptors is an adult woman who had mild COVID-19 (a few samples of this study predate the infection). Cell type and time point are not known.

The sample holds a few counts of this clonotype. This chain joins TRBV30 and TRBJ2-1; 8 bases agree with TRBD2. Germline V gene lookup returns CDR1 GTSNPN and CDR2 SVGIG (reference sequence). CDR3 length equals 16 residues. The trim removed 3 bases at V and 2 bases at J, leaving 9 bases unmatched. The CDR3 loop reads CAWSRKIAGTYNEQFF. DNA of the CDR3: TGTGCCTGGAGCAGGAAAATAGCGGGAACCTACAATGAGCAGTTCTTC. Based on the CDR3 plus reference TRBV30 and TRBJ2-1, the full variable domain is SQTIHQWPATLVQPVGSPLSLECTVEGTSNPNLYWYRQAAGRGLQLLFYSVGIGQISSEVPQNLSASRPQDRQFILSSKKLLLSDSGFYLCAWSRKIAGTYNEQFFGPGTRLTVL.

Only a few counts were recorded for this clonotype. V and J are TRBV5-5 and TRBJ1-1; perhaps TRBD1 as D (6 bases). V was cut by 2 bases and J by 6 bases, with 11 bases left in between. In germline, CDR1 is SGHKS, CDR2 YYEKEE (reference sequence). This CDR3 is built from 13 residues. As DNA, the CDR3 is TGTGCCAGCAGCTTACACCGGACAGCTGAAGCTTTCTTT. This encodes CASSLHRTAEAFF. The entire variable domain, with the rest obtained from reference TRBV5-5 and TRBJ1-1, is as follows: DAGVTQSPTHLIKTRGQQVTLRCSPISGHKSVSWYQQVLGQGPQFIFQYYEKEERGRGNFPDRFSARQFPNYSSELNVNALLLGDSALYLCASSLHRTAEAFFGQGTRLTVV.

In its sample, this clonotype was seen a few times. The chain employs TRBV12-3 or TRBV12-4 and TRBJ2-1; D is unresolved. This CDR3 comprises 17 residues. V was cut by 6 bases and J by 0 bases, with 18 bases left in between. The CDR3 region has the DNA TGTGCCAGCAGCCCCTGGGAACGGAAGACCTCCTACAATGAGCAGTTCTTC. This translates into CASSPWERKTSYNEQFF.

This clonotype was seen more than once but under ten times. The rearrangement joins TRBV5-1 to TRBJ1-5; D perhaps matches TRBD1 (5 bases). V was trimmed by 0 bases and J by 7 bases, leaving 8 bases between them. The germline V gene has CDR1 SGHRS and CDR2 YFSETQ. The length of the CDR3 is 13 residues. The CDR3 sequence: CASSLERDQPQHF. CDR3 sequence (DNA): TGCGCCAGCAGCTTGGAGCGGGACCAGCCCCAGCATTTT.

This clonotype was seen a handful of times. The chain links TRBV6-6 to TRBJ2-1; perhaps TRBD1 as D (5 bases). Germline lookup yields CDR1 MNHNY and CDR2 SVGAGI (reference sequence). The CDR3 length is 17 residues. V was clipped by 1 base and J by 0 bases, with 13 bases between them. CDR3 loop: CASSYLLGQGSYNEQFF. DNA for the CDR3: TGTGCCAGCAGTTACTTACTCGGGCAGGGCTCCTACAATGAGCAGTTCTTC.

The CDR3 DNA sequence: TGTGCCAGCAGCTTAGAGGCAAGACGAAGCTCCTACAATGAGCAGTTCTTC. Protein sequence: CASSLEARRSSYNEQFF. J is TRBJ2-1 and V is TRBV7-9; no clear D. Trimming removed 1 base from V and 0 bases from J, with 13 bases in between. Germline CDR1 and CDR2: SEHNR and FQNEAQ (reference sequence). The CDR3 runs to 17 residues.

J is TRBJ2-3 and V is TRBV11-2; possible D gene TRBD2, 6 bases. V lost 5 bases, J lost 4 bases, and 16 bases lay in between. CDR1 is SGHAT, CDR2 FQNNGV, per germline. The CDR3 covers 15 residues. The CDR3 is CASSTFSGGADTQYF. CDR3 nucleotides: TGTGCCAGCAGCACCTTTAGCGGCGGCGCAGATACGCAGTATTTT.

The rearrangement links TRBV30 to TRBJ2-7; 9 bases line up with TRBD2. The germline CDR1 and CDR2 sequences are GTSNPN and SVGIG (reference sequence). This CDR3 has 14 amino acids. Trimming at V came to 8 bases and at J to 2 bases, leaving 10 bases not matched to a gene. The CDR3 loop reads CASKIAGVTYEQYF. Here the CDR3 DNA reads TGTGCCAGCAAGATAGCGGGAGTAACCTACGAGCAGTACTTC.

The CDR3 reads CASSQDRDTRGGTEAFF. CDR3 nucleotides: TGCGCCAGCAGCCAAGATCGGGATACCCGGGGAGGCACTGAAGCTTTCTTT. The V and J genes are TRBV4-1 and TRBJ1-1; D uncertain. Between the trimmed V and J ends, which lost 0 bases and 4 bases, there was a span of 18 bases. This CDR3 has 17 amino acids. Germline lookup yields CDR1 MGHRA and CDR2 YSYEKL.

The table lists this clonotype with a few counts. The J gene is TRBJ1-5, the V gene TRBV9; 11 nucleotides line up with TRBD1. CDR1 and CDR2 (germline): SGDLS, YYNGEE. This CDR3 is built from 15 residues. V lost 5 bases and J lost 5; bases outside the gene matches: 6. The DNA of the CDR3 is TGTGCCAGCAGTGTGGGACAGGGGGTTGATCAGCCCCAGCATTTT. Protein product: CASSVGQGVDQPQHF.

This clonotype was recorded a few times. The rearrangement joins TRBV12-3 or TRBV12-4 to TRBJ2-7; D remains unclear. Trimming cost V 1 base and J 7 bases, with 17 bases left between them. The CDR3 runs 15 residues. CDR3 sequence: CASSLGAAGLGEQYF. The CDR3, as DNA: TGTGCCAGCAGTTTAGGCGCCGCCGGCCTGGGGGAGCAGTACTTC.